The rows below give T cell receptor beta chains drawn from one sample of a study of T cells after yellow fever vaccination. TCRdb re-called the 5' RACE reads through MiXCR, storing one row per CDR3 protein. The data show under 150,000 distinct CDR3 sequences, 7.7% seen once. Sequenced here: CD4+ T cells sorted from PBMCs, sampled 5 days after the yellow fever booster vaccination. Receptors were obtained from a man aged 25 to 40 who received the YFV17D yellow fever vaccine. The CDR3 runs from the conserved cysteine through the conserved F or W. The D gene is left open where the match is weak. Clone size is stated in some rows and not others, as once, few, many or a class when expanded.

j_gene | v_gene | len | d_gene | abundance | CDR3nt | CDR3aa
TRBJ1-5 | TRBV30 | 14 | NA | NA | TGTGCCTGGACCTCCGGTGGGCTCGGTCAGCCCCAGCATTTT | CAWTSGGLGQPQHF
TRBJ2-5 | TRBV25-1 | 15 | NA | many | TGTGCCAGCAGTGAATCCCGACTGGGTTTCGGGACCCAGTACTTC | CASSESRLGFGTQYF
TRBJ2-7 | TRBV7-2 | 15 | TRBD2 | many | TGTGCCAGCAGCACTACTAGCGGAGTCCCCTACGAGCAGTACTTC | CASSTTSGVPYEQYF
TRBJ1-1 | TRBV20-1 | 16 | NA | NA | TGCAGTGCACGCCCGCCCGGAGTGGGCCTGAACACTGAAGCTTTCTTT | CSARPPGVGLNTEAFF
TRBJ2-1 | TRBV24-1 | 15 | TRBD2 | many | TGTGCCACCAGTGAGGTGACTAGCGGGAGCAATGAGCAGTTCTTC | CATSEVTSGSNEQFF
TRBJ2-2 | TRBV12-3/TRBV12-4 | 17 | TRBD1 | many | TGTGCCAGCAGTCCTACACGACAGGGGATCTTTGCCGGGGAGCTGTTTTTT | CASSPTRQGIFAGELFF
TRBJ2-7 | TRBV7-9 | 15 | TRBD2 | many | TGTGCCAGCAGCTTAGACCGGGGGGAGATCTACGAGCAGTACTTC | CASSLDRGEIYEQYF
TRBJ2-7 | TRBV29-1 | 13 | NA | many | TGCAGCGTTGATGGTGGCGGGATCTACGAGCAGTACTTC | CSVDGGGIYEQYF
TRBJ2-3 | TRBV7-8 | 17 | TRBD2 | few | TGTGCCAGCAGCTTAAGGGGACTAGCGGGAGGGCCAGATACGCAGTATTTT | CASSLRGLAGGPDTQYF
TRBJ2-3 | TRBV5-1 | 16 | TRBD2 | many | TGCGCCAGCAGCGATAGCGGGAGGGGAACCACAGATACGCAGTATTTT | CASSDSGRGTTDTQYF
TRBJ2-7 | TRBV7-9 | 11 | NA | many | TGTGCCAGCAGCCCCTCTATTGAGCAGTACTTC | CASSPSIEQYF
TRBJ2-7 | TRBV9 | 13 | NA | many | TGTGCCAGCAGCGTAACACCTTATTACGAGCAGTACTTC | CASSVTPYYEQYF
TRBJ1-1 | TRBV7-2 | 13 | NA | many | TGTGCCAGCAGCTTAGTAGGCAGCCCTGAAGCTTTCTTT | CASSLVGSPEAFF
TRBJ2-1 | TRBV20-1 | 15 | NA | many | TGCAGTGCTAGGGCTGTCGTGGGTCTTCGGAATGAGCAGTTCTTC | CSARAVVGLRNEQFF
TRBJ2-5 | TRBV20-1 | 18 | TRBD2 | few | TGCTGTGCTAGTCCCCGGCGGACTAGCGGGAGCCCACTGGAGACCCAGTACTTC | CCASPRRTSGSPLETQYF
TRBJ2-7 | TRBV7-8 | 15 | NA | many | TGTGCCAGCAGCCCGAGAGGGGGACTCCTAATCGAGCAGTACTTC | CASSPRGGLLIEQYF
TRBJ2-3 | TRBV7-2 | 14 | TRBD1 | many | TGTGCCAGCAGCCGACAGGGGGGGCTTGATACGCAGTATTTT | CASSRQGGLDTQYF
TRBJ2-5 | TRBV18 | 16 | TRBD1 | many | TGTGCCAGCTCACGCCGGGACAGGGGCTTACCAGAGACCCAGTACTTC | CASSRRDRGLPETQYF
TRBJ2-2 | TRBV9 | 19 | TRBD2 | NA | TGTGCCAGCAGCCCGGGCCCGACTAGCGGGAGGGCGGGATCCGGGGAGCTGTTTTTT | CASSPGPTSGRAGSGELFF
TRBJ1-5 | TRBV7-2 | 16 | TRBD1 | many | TGTGCCAGCAGCTTTCGGTATCAGGGGGGCAATCAGCCCCAGCATTTT | CASSFRYQGGNQPQHF
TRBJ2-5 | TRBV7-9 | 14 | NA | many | TGTGCCAGCAGCGTTACGATCAGGGGCGAGACCCAGTACTTC | CASSVTIRGETQYF
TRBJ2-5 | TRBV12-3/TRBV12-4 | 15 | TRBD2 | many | TGTGCCAGCAGGCCCACTAGCGGGAGCAGGGAGACCCAGTACTTC | CASRPTSGSRETQYF
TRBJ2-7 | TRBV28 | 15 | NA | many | TGTGCCAGCAGCAGTAGCGGATCAAACCTTTACGAGCAGTACTTC | CASSSSGSNLYEQYF
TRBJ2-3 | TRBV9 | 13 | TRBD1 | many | TGTGCCAGCAGCGTATCGACAGGGGATACGCAGTATTTT | CASSVSTGDTQYF
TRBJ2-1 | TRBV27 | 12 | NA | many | TGTGCCAGCAGGCCCCTAGGGCATGAGCAGTTCTTC | CASRPLGHEQFF
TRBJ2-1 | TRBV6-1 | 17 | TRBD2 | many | TGTGCCAGCAGCCCCAGGGGTAGCGGGAGGACCTACAATGAGCAGTTCTTC | CASSPRGSGRTYNEQFF
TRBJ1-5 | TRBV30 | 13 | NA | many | TGTGCCTGGAGTAGAGACCGGGCCCAGCCCCAGCATTTT | CAWSRDRAQPQHF
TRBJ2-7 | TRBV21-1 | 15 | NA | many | TGTGCCAGCTACGGACCGCCTTCAAGCTCCTACGAGCAGTACTTC | CASYGPPSSSYEQYF
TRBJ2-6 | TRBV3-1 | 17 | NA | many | TGTGCCAGCAGCCCGCCGGGACTTAGATCTGGGGCCAACGTCCTGACTTTC | CASSPPGLRSGANVLTF
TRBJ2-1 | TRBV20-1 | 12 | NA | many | TGCAGTGCTAGAGATTGGCTAGCTGAGCAGTTCTTC | CSARDWLAEQFF
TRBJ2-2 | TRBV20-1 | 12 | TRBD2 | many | TGCAGTGCGCGGGAGAGAGGCGGGGAGCTGTTTTTT | CSARERGGELFF
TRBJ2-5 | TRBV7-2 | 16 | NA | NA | TGTGCCAGCAGCTTAGAGTGGGAGTGGGGCGCGGGGACCCAGTACTTC | CASSLEWEWGAGTQYF
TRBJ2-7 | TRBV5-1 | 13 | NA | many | TGCGCCAGCAGCTTGGACCACGGCTACGAGCAGTACTTC | CASSLDHGYEQYF
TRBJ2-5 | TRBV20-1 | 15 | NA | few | TGCAGTGCCGTCTCCGGGGTCGGCTTGGAGGAGACCCAGTACTTC | CSAVSGVGLEETQYF
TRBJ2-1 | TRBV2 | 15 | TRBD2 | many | TGTGCCAGCAGTGCTACTAGCGGGGGGGACAATGAGCAGTTCTTC | CASSATSGGDNEQFF
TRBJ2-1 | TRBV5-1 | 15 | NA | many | TGCGCCAGCAGCTTGGAGGACTCCGGATGGGGTGAGCAGTTCTTC | CASSLEDSGWGEQFF
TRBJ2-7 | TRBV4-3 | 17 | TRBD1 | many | TGCGCCAGCAGCCAAGATGTGCCGGACAGGGATGTGCACGAGCAGTACTTC | CASSQDVPDRDVHEQYF
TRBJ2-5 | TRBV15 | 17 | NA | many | TGTGCCACCAGCAGAGATCGGAGGGCAGGTGATTTGGAGACCCAGTACTTC | CATSRDRRAGDLETQYF
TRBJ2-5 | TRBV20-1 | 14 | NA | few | TGCAGTGCGACCCCCGTAGAGAACCAAGAGACCCAGTACTTC | CSATPVENQETQYF
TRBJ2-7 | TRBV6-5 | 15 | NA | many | TGTGCCAGCAGTTACTCTGAGGCAGAAGCCTACGAGCAGTACTTC | CASSYSEAEAYEQYF
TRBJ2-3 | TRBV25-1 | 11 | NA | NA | TGTGCCAGCGCGCAGCTGGATACGCAGTATTTT | CASAQLDTQYF
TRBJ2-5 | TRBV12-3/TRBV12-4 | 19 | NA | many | TGTGCCAGCACCTTTCTAAGCAGGGCAGAAAGGCTTCGTTGGGAGACCCAGTACTTC | CASTFLSRAERLRWETQYF
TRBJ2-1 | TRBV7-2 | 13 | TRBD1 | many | TGTGCCAGCAGCCACGACAGGGTGCGTGAGCAGTTCTTC | CASSHDRVREQFF
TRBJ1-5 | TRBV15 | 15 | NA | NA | TGTGCCACCAGCAGAGATCCAGGGGACAATCAGCCCCAGCATTTT | CATSRDPGDNQPQHF
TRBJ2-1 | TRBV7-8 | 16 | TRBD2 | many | TGTGCCAGCAGCAAGCTGGGCGGGAGTTCAAAAGATGAGCAGTTCTTC | CASSKLGGSSKDEQFF
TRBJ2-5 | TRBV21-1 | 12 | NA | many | TGTGCCAGCAGCAGGGTGTGTAGGTCCCAGTACTTC | CASSRVCRSQYF
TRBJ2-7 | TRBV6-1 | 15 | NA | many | TGTGCCAGCAGACCAGGACAGTTGAGCTCCTACGAGCAGTACTTC | CASRPGQLSSYEQYF
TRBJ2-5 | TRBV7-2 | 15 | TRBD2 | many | TGTGCCAGCAGCTTACGAGCGGGAGGAGGCGAGACCCAGTACTTC | CASSLRAGGGETQYF
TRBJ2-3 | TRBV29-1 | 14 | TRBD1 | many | TGCAGCGCTAAGACAGGGTTGCTGGTAGATACGCAGTATTTT | CSAKTGLLVDTQYF
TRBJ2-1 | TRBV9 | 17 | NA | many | TGTGCCAGCAGCCCACGCCCGGATAGCGGAGTGGGGTATGAGCAGTTCTTC | CASSPRPDSGVGYEQFF
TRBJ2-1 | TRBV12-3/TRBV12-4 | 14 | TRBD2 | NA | TGTGCCAGCAGTGTCGGGACTAGGATTGATGAGCAGTTCTTC | CASSVGTRIDEQFF
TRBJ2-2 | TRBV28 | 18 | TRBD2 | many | TGTGCCAGCAGTTTATTAGCGGGAGGGTTCCGAGGGACCGGGGAGCTGTTTTTT | CASSLLAGGFRGTGELFF
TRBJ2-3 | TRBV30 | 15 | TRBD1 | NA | TGTGCCTGGGGCCGGGGACAGGGAGTGGTAGATACGCAGTATTTT | CAWGRGQGVVDTQYF
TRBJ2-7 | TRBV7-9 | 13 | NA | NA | TGTGCCAGCAGCCCCCCTAGTGCCTACGAGCAGTACTTC | CASSPPSAYEQYF
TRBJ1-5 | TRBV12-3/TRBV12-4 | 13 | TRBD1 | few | TGTGCCAGCAGGGGGACAGGAGAACAGCCCCAGCATTTT | CASRGTGEQPQHF
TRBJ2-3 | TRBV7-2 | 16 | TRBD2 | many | TGTGCCAGCAGCTTAACCCTAGCGGGAGGAGCAGATACGCAGTATTTT | CASSLTLAGGADTQYF
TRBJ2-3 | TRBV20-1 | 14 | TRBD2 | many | TGCAGTGCTTTTACTAGCGGGAGGGCAGATACGCAGTATTTT | CSAFTSGRADTQYF
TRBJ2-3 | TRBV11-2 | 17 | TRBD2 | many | TGTGCCAGCAGCCCCGATGCCCTAGCGGGAGGTGGAGATACGCAGTATTTT | CASSPDALAGGGDTQYF
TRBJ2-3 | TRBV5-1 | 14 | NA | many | TGCGCCAGCAGCCCAGGGACCCCCACAGATACGCAGTATTTT | CASSPGTPTDTQYF
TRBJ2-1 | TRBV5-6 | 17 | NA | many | TGTGCCAGCAGCTTGGCAGCTCGGCAGACAATCTACAATGAGCAGTTCTTC | CASSLAARQTIYNEQFF